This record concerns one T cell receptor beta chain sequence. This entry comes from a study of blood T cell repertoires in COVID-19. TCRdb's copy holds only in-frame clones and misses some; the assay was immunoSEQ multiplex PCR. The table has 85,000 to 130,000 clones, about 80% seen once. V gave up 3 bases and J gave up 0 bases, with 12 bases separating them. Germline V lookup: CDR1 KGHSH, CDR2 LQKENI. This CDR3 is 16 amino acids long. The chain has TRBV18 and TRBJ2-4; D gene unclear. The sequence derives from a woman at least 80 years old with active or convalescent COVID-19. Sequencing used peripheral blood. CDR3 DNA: TGTGCCAGCTCACCCACGGCGGCAAGAGCCAAAAACATTCAGTACTTC. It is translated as CASSPTAARAKNIQYF.